Listed here are 8 T cell receptor beta chains from one sample, sequenced in a study of radiation and T cells in renal cell carcinoma. As to time point: blood 2 weeks post-SBRT. Treatment here: 15 Gy SBRT to primary tumor, nephrectomy 4 weeks later. Only in-frame clones appear in the TCRdb table, and some are missing; sequencing was by immunoSEQ multiplex PCR. This sample has fewer than 55,000 clones, with roughly 78% found just once. Specimen: blood, collected from a patient whose treatment included radiotherapy and nephrectomy. Receptors were obtained from a woman aged 70-85 years with renal cell carcinoma.

A few counts support this clone. The chain combines TRBV19 with TRBJ2-1, with D perhaps TRBD1 (6 bases). Germline V gives CDR1 LNHDA, CDR2 SQIVND (reference sequence). This CDR3 region has 15 residues. The germline V and J ends were trimmed by 1 base and 9 bases, with 16 bases remaining between them. This chain's CDR3 is CASSIGYRENGEQFF. The CDR3 DNA sequence: TGTGCCAGTAGTATAGGATACAGGGAGAACGGTGAGCAGTTCTTC.

The chain employs TRBV4-1 and TRBJ1-4; possible D gene TRBD1, 5 bases. The germline V gene has CDR1 MGHRA and CDR2 YSYEKL. The ends were cut back, 4 bases at V and 7 bases at J, with 10 bases in the middle. The CDR3 runs 13 residues. CDR3 in amino acids: CASSLHGGEKLFF. CDR3 coding DNA: TGCGCCAGCAGCCTCCACGGGGGTGAAAAACTGTTTTTT.

V is TRBV2 and J is TRBJ2-1; D is ambiguous. Trimming took 6 bases from V and 4 from J, leaving 16 bases between them. CDR3 size: 15 residues. CDR1 SNHLY and CDR2 FYNNEI come from the germline V gene. The CDR3 protein is CASRGWLVGYNEQFF. CDR3 sequence (DNA): TGTGCCAGCAGGGGTTGGCTAGTGGGGTACAATGAGCAGTTCTTC.

J is TRBJ2-7 and V is TRBV5-1; D possibly uses TRBD1 or TRBD2 (6 bases each). V lost 0 bases and J lost 7, with 17 bases in between. The CDR3 sequence is 15 residues long. The germline V gene encodes CDR1 SGHRS and CDR2 YFSETQ. CDR3 nucleotide sequence: TGCGCCAGCAGCTTGGCCCCGGGGGCAGACCGGGAGCAGTACTTC. Protein sequence: CASSLAPGADREQYF. The entire variable domain, with the rest obtained from reference TRBV5-1 and TRBJ2-7, is as follows: KAGVTQTPRYLIKTRGQQVTLSCSPISGHRSVSWYQQTPGQGLQFLFEYFSETQRNKGNFPGRFSGRQFSNSRSEMNVSTLELGDSALYLCASSLAPGADREQYFGPGTRLTVT.

V is TRBV7-9 and J is TRBJ1-1; D not certain. V gave up 5 bases and J gave up 3 bases, with 10 bases separating them. CDR1 and CDR2 from the germline V gene are SEHNR and FQNEAQ (reference sequence). This CDR3 has 13 residues. The CDR3 region is CASSLDGYTEAFF. The CDR3 DNA is TGTGCCAGCAGCCTGGACGGTTACACTGAAGCTTTCTTT.

The CDR3 protein is CASSAGTGGDSNYGYTF. The CDR3 DNA sequence: TGTGCCAGCAGCGCCGGGACAGGGGGCGACTCTAACTATGGCTACACCTTC. The chain is built from TRBV9 and TRBJ1-2, with 12 bases that match TRBD1. Germline V lookup: CDR1 SGDLS, CDR2 YYNGEE. The CDR3 length is 17 residues. The junction had 6 bases not matched to a gene; V was cut back by 3 bases and J by 0 bases.

A word on this clone: One junction end disagrees with the germline gene, perhaps due to a read error. The chain has TRBV7-2 and TRBJ2-1; 10 nucleotides match TRBD2. CDR3 length equals 15 residues. CDR1 is SGHTA and CDR2 is FQGNSA in the germline V gene. The CDR3 coding sequence is TGTGCCAGCAGCATAGCGGGAGGTTCTTTAAATGAGCAGTTCTTC. The encoded protein is CASSIAGGSLNEQFF.

This chain joins TRBV9 and TRBJ2-1; no clear D gene. The V gene lost 3 bases and the J gene lost 3 bases, with 7 bases spanning the gap. This CDR3 is 13 amino acids long. From germline, CDR1 is SGDLS and CDR2 YYNGEE. The CDR3 reads CASSATVYNEQFF. In nucleotides, the CDR3 is TGTGCCAGCAGCGCGACGGTCTACAATGAGCAGTTCTTC.